This paragraph reports one T cell receptor beta chain. Its target is not known. A much larger clone differs by one base, so this may be a read error. The authors amplified TCR beta CDR3 regions, and they did so from RNA transcripts for repertoire sequencing. RT-PCR in the first round used HTBI primers; a second-round multiplex PCR followed. TCRdb reprocessed the multiplex PCR reads with MiXCR, giving one entry per CDR3 protein. The sample includes 500,000 to 700,000 distinct CDR3 sequences, under 40% of them seen just once. The CDR3 is made up of 11 amino acids. Trimming removed 6 bases at V and 2 bases at J, with 7 bases between. Germline CDR1 DFQATT, CDR2 SNEGSKA (reference sequence). The data derive from a study of Graves' ophthalmopathy and Graves' hyperthyroidism. Study results and limitations: Most expanded thyroid clonotypes above 0.001 frequency also appeared in blood.

The chain links TRBV20-1 to TRBJ1-2; TRBD1 is a possible D gene (5 bases). The sequenced sample was peripheral blood or thyroid tissue (not recorded which). This TCR was recovered from an adult man with Graves' hyperthyroidism. The CDR3 nucleotides read TGCAGTGCCAGGGAGAACTATGGCTACACCTTC. This sequence encodes CSARENYGYTF.